This T cell receptor beta chain was observed in a study of Graves' ophthalmopathy and Graves' hyperthyroidism. Amplification targeted the TCR beta CDR3 regions, with RNA transcripts as the source material. After a first-round RT-PCR with HTBI primers, a second-round multiplex PCR was run. In TCRdb, the multiplex PCR reads were re-called with MiXCR into one record per CDR3 protein. Seen here are 600,000 to 950,000 distinct CDR3 sequences, 40% observed once, and the top ten hold about 40%. Findings and limits, study-wide: With just under 90% sensitivity and 81.08% specificity, a 13-signature model separated ophthalmopathy from stable hyperthyroidism. Appearing in blood as well were most expanded thyroid clonotypes above 0.001 frequency.

The PBMCs used were ones drawn from 7.5 to 10 ml of fresh peripheral blood. About this clonotype itself: Its antigen is undetermined.

The germline gives CDR1 SEHNR, CDR2 FQNEAQ (reference sequence). This CDR3 has 17 amino acids. V shed 5 bases, J shed 5 bases, and the junction held 13 bases outside the gene matches. The V call is TRBV7-9, the J call TRBJ2-2; TRBD2 aligns across 8 bases. This TCR came from an adult man with Graves' ophthalmopathy. The sample comprised peripheral blood. CDR3 amino acids: CASSVLREATRTGELFF. CDR3 coding DNA: TGTGCCAGCAGCGTACTGCGGGAGGCCACGAGGACCGGGGAGCTGTTTTTT.